This entry is about one TCR beta chain. Its cognate antigen is unknown. This specimen comes from a study of T cell repertoires in aging, cancer and after chemotherapy. Regarding the study as a whole: No conclusions about immunological memory after chemotherapy can be drawn from the repertoire data.

Peripheral blood genomic DNA, not sorted cells or RNA, was the template. The length of the CDR3 is 14 residues. V gave up 1 base and J gave up 7 bases, with 10 bases separating them. Germline assignment: CDR1 SEHNR and CDR2 FQNEAQ (reference sequence). Rearranged V-D-J TRB sequences were amplified with a mixed TRB-A/B primer pool. TCRdb reanalysed the multiplex PCR reads using MiXCR and keeps one entry per CDR3 protein. The sample holds about 4,100 distinct CDR3 sequences, about 25% seen once. The chain combines TRBV7-9 with TRBJ2-2; maybe TRBD2 (6 bases). This TCR came from a human donor with a solid tumor. Sequencing was done on a sample of blood. CDR3 nucleotide sequence: TGTGCCAGCAGCTTAGACGGGACTCGCGGGGAGCTGTTTTTT. Translation: CASSLDGTRGELFF. The full variable domain, completed using reference TRBV7-9 and TRBJ2-2, is DTGVSQNPRHKITKRGQNVTFRCDPISEHNRLYWYRQTLGQGPEFLTYFQNEAQLEKSRLLSDRFSAERPKGSFSTLEIQRTEQGDSAMYLCASSLDGTRGELFFGEGSRLTVL.